The 8 T cell receptor beta chains presented below share a single source sample, sequenced in a study of blood T cell repertoires in COVID-19. The protocol was immunoSEQ multiplex PCR, while the TCRdb copy is restricted to in-frame clones and leaves out a portion. The data contain roughly 250,000 clones, nearly 85% of them singletons. The sequencing sample was made of peripheral blood. These TCRs come from a human donor in a cohort sampled during active COVID-19.

The rearrangement joins TRBV6-2 or TRBV6-3 to TRBJ1-6; TRBD1 matches 7 bases. The CDR3 spans 14 residues. Trimming cost V 6 bases and J 7 bases; bases outside gene matches: 6. Germline lookup yields CDR1 MNHEY and CDR2 SVGEGT. The CDR3 loop is CASSRDRENSPLHF. The CDR3 DNA sequence: TGTGCCAGCAGCCGGGACAGAGAGAATTCACCCCTCCACTTT.

The chain carries TRBV4-3 and TRBJ2-7; D is perhaps TRBD1 (6 bases). V was clipped by 0 bases and J by 2 bases, with 14 bases between them. Germline V gene lookup returns CDR1 LGHNA and CDR2 YSLEER. The CDR3 is made up of 16 amino acids. CDR3 sequence (DNA): TGCGCCAGCAGCCAAGATCTAAAACAGGGAACCTACGAGCAGTACTTC. Its translation is CASSQDLKQGTYEQYF.

The V call is TRBV27, the J call TRBJ2-4; 12 bases are a match to TRBD2. Germline loops: CDR1 MNHEY, CDR2 SMNVEV (reference sequence). V lost 5 bases and J lost 0; bases outside the gene matches: 8. The CDR3 sequence is 18 residues long. The CDR3 reads CASSLAGGPPLAKNIQYF. CDR3 nucleotides: TGTGCCAGCAGTCTAGCGGGAGGGCCCCCCTTAGCCAAAAACATTCAGTACTTC.

This clone was seen once. The CDR3 loop reads CASSLEVQGANGELFF. In DNA, the CDR3 is TGCGCCAGCAGCTTGGAAGTCCAGGGGGCGAACGGGGAGCTGTTTTTT. V and J are TRBV5-1 and TRBJ2-2; 8 bases fit TRBD1. CDR1 is SGHRS, CDR2 YFSETQ, per germline. There are 16 residues in the CDR3. J gave up 7 bases and V 0 bases, and 8 bases lay outside the gene matches.

This clone came up a few times. V and J are TRBV7-3 and TRBJ2-7; 7 nucleotides match TRBD1. Per the germline V gene, CDR1 is SGHTA and CDR2 is FQGTGA. This CDR3 is built from 15 residues. The V segment lost 3 bases and the J segment 3 bases; nucleotides outside the gene matches: 8. CDR3 loop: CASSLSGQLGYEQYF. As DNA, the CDR3 is TGTGCCAGCAGCTTGTCGGGACAGTTGGGCTACGAGCAGTACTTC.

This clone was seen only once. V and J are TRBV18 and TRBJ1-5; D remains ambiguous. From germline, CDR1 is KGHSH and CDR2 LQKENI. The CDR3 has 13 residues. Deletions cut 3 bases from V and 5 bases from J, with 8 bases between. CDR3 sequence reads: CASSPEDYQPQHF. DNA for the CDR3: TGTGCCAGCTCACCCGAGGATTATCAGCCCCAGCATTTT.

This rearrangement joins TRBV19 to TRBJ1-5; D unclear. Trimming pared 5 bases from V and 1 base from J, leaving 12 bases between. Per the germline V gene, CDR1 is LNHDA and CDR2 is SQIVND (reference sequence). The CDR3 length is 15 residues. CDR3 amino acids: CASSLIYRSNQPQHF. CDR3 nucleotides: TGTGCCAGTAGTTTGATCTACAGAAGCAATCAGCCCCAGCATTTT.

J is TRBJ1-2 and V is TRBV6-5; D might be TRBD1 (5 bases). Germline values: CDR1 MNHEY, CDR2 SVGAGI. CDR3 length: 15 residues. Trimming stripped 0 bases from V and 4 bases from J, with 12 bases between. Here the CDR3 DNA reads TGTGCCAGCAGTTACTCGACCGGGGGGGGCTATGGCTACACCTTC. Translating it yields CASSYSTGGGYGYTF.